These 18 T cell receptor beta chains originate from one sample sequenced in a study of T cells in tuberculosis. Clones were read by immunoSEQ multiplex PCR, and TCRdb kept only the in-frame ones, dropping some. The sample comprises fewer than 40,000 clones, approximately 94% of which are singletons, and 6.5% to 8% rests with the top ten. The sample was PBMCs. These receptors originate from a donor aged 10-35 years with latent tuberculosis or without tuberculosis infection.

The chain employs TRBV29-1 and TRBJ1-3; 10 positions match TRBD1. Trimming at V came to 3 bases and at J to 10 bases, leaving 12 bases not matched to a gene. Germline V gene data show CDR1 as SQVTM and CDR2 as ANQGSEA. This CDR3 contains 15 residues. CDR3 loop: CSVEKTGGAGSTIYF. The CDR3 DNA sequence: TGCAGCGTTGAGAAGACAGGGGGCGCCGGTTCGACCATATATTTT.

The rearrangement joins TRBV6-1 to TRBJ2-2; TRBD2 matches 7 bases. V lost 2 bases, J lost 3 bases, and 0 bases stayed unmatched. Germline lookup yields CDR1 MNHNS and CDR2 SASEGT. The CDR3 extends over 14 amino acids. The CDR3: CASSELADTGELFF. The CDR3 bases are TGTGCCAGCAGTGAACTAGCGGACACCGGGGAGCTGTTTTTT.

V gene TRBV4-1 combines with J gene TRBJ2-3; 10 bases align to TRBD2. With V trimmed by 1 base and J by 8 bases, 6 bases remained unmatched. This CDR3 has 15 amino acids. Per the germline V gene, CDR1 is MGHRA and CDR2 is YSYEKL. In DNA form, the CDR3 reads TGCGCCAGCAGCCAAGTAGGGGTAGCGGGAGGTACGCAGTATTTT. It yields the protein CASSQVGVAGGTQYF.

J is TRBJ2-5 and V is TRBV2; perhaps TRBD2 as D (5 bases). The V and J ends lost 2 bases and 4 bases respectively, with 17 bases between them. This CDR3 region has 16 residues. Germline V gene sequence: CDR1 SNHLY, CDR2 FYNNEI. CDR3 nucleotides: TGTGCCAGCAGTGAACGACTTACTAGTTGGGGAGAGACCCAGTACTTC. Its protein product is CASSERLTSWGETQYF. Full variable domain (remainder filled in from reference TRBV2 and TRBJ2-5): EPEVTQTPSHQVTQMGQEVILRCVPISNHLYFYWYRQILGQKVEFLVSFYNNEISEKSEIFDDQFSVERPDGSNFTLKIRSTKLEDSAMYFCASSERLTSWGETQYFGPGTRLLVL.

The chain carries TRBV27 and TRBJ2-2; 8 bases line up with TRBD2. This CDR3 is built from 16 residues. Germline trimming cut 5 bases from V and 3 bases from J; bases unmatched to any gene: 8. Germline V CDR1 and CDR2: MNHEY, SMNVEV (reference sequence). CDR3 region: CASSLASGRDTGELFF. In DNA form, the CDR3 reads TGTGCCAGCAGTCTGGCTAGCGGGCGGGACACCGGGGAGCTGTTTTTT.

The sample holds one count of this clone. This chain joins TRBV6-5 and TRBJ1-2; the match to TRBD1 covers 8 bases. CDR3 length: 14 amino acids. Germline CDR1 reads MNHEY; CDR2 reads SVGAGI. V gave up 0 bases and J gave up 8 bases; unmatched junction bases: 5. The CDR3 here is CASSYSPGGDGYTF. The CDR3 DNA sequence: TGTGCCAGCAGTTACTCTCCAGGGGGCGACGGCTACACCTTC.

The gene calls are TRBV9 and TRBJ2-2, with 9 bases aligning to TRBD2. This CDR3 comprises 15 residues. Germline V CDR1 and CDR2: SGDLS, YYNGEE. V gave up 2 bases and J gave up 6 bases; unmatched junction bases: 5. Here the CDR3 reads CASSVTAGGPGELFF. The DNA of the CDR3 is TGTGCCAGCAGCGTCACAGCGGGAGGCCCCGGGGAGCTGTTTTTT.

The J gene is TRBJ2-3, the V gene TRBV25-1, with TRBD2 matching over 9 bases. Germline values: CDR1 MGHDK, CDR2 SYGVNS. J gave up 2 bases and V 6 bases, and 9 bases lay outside the gene matches. The CDR3 spans 16 residues. This chain's CDR3 is CASSPRSSGATDTQYF. Here the CDR3 DNA reads TGTGCCAGCAGCCCGAGATCTAGCGGGGCCACAGATACGCAGTATTTT.

V and J are TRBV6-1 and TRBJ2-7, with a weak D call TRBD1 (5 bases). V gave up 2 bases and J gave up 3 bases, with 11 bases separating them. The CDR3 sequence is 14 residues long. Germline V lookup: CDR1 MNHNS, CDR2 SASEGT. Here the CDR3 reads CASSEWTRNYEQYF. The CDR3 bases are TGTGCCAGCAGTGAATGGACACGGAACTACGAGCAGTACTTC.

This clone came up a few times. V and J are TRBV7-8 and TRBJ2-2; D might be TRBD1 (5 bases). The CDR3 is 16 residues long. Trimming removed 1 base from V and 10 bases from J, with 19 bases in between. Germline-derived CDR1 and CDR2 are SGHVS and FQNEAQ. CDR3: CASSLVGLEGVKELFF. The CDR3 DNA sequence: TGTGCCAGCAGCTTAGTGGGGCTTGAAGGAGTGAAGGAGCTGTTTTTT. Full variable domain (rest looked up from reference TRBV7-8 and TRBJ2-2): GAGVSQSPRYKVAKRGQDVALRCDPISGHVSLFWYQQALGQGPEFLTYFQNEAQLDKSGLPSDRFFAERPEGSVSTLKIQRTQQEDSAVYLCASSLVGLEGVKELFFGEGSRLTVL.

The rearrangement uses TRBV10-3 and TRBJ2-6, with D possibly being TRBD2 (6 bases). The CDR3 extends over 15 amino acids. The V gene lost 11 bases and the J gene lost 0 bases, with 14 bases spanning the gap. Germline CDR1 is ENHRY and CDR2 is SYGVKD. The CDR3 DNA is TGTGCCTCTAGCGCAAAGAGCTCTGGGGCCAACGTCCTGACTTTC. This encodes CASSAKSSGANVLTF.

This clone was detected only once. The chain is built from TRBV19 and TRBJ2-7; 8 nucleotides agree with TRBD1. V was pared by 3 bases and J by 2 bases, with 3 bases of the junction left unmatched. The germline V gene has CDR1 LNHDA and CDR2 SQIVND (reference sequence). This CDR3 region has 14 residues. For the CDR3, the DNA is TGTGCCAGTAGTATCGGGACAGGCACCTACGAGCAGTACTTC. This codes for CASSIGTGTYEQYF.

This sequence joins TRBV28 and TRBJ2-1, with unresolved D. The length of the CDR3 is 15 residues. Deletions cut 6 bases from V and 2 bases from J, with 14 bases between. Germline values: CDR1 MDHEN, CDR2 SYDVKM. CDR3 coding DNA: TGTGCCAGCAGATCCGCAAAGGAGCCCTACAATGAGCAGTTCTTC. Translating gives CASRSAKEPYNEQFF.

This chain connects TRBV7-2 to TRBJ2-1; a weak D match, TRBD2 (6 bases). The V end was cut by 3 bases, the J end by 3 bases, with 12 bases between. The CDR3 sequence is 15 residues long. From germline, CDR1 is SGHTA and CDR2 FQGNSA. CDR3: CASSFLGLYYNEQFF. CDR3 sequence (DNA): TGTGCCAGCAGCTTTTTAGGACTATACTACAATGAGCAGTTCTTC.

This chain uses TRBV29-1 with TRBJ1-1; 8 bases are shared with TRBD1. Trimming took 6 bases from V and 11 from J; bases not matched to a gene: 23. CDR1 and CDR2 (germline): SQVTM, ANQGSEA. This CDR3 comprises 16 residues. The CDR3 DNA is TGCAGCGTAGGGACAGGCCTTAACCCCAAACCAAACCGGGCTTTCTTT. Translation gives CSVGTGLNPKPNRAFF. Together with reference TRBV29-1 and TRBJ1-1, the CDR3 gives the full variable domain: SAVISQKPSRDICQRGTSLTIQCQVDSQVTMMFWYRQQPGQSLTLIATANQGSEATYESGFVIDKFPISRPNLTFSTLTVSNMSPEDSSIYLCSVGTGLNPKPNRAFFGQGTRLTVV.

CDR3 loop: CASSVRGHSTNEKLFF. The CDR3 DNA reads TGTGCCAGCAGCGTGAGAGGACATTCAACTAATGAAAAACTGTTTTTT. V is TRBV7-9 and J is TRBJ1-4; weak D call: TRBD1 (5 bases). The length of the CDR3 is 16 residues. CDR1 is SEHNR and CDR2 is FQNEAQ in the germline V gene (reference sequence). V lost 5 bases to trimming and J lost 0 bases, with 13 bases between them.

Of note for this clone: At one boundary the junction diverges from the germline segment, which might be a read error. The chain recombines TRBV5-5 with TRBJ2-7, with D possibly TRBD2 on 5 matching bases. The CDR3 extends over 12 amino acids. The germline CDR1 and CDR2 sequences are SGHKS and YYEKEE (reference sequence). CDR3 bases: TGTGCCAGCAGCCGGTCCGTCGCCGAGGGAGACTTC. Amino acid sequence: CASSRSVAEGDF. The whole variable domain, filled in from reference TRBV5-5 and TRBJ2-7, reads DAGVTQSPTHLIKTRGQQVTLRCSPISGHKSVSWYQQVLGQGPQFIFQYYEKEERGRGNFPDRFSARQFPNYSSELNVNALLLGDSALYLCASSRSVAEGDFGPGTRLTVT.

The V gene is TRBV7-9, the J gene TRBJ2-5, with D perhaps TRBD1 (5 bases). Trimming stripped 8 bases from V and 1 base from J, with 17 bases between. This CDR3 is 15 amino acids long. Germline values: CDR1 SEHNR, CDR2 FQNEAQ (reference sequence). In DNA, the CDR3 is TGTGCCAGCGGCGGACATGCTGAGGTCCAAGAGACCCAGTACTTC. Its protein is CASGGHAEVQETQYF.